This T cell receptor (beta chain) was captured by sequencing in a study of cytomegalovirus exposure and HLA in healthy donors. There are 14 residues in the CDR3. V shed 3 bases and J 0 bases; nucleotides not matched to a gene: 1. The germline V gene encodes CDR1 SQVTM and CDR2 ANQGSEA. Clones were read by immunoSEQ multiplex PCR, and TCRdb kept only the in-frame ones, dropping some. The table records more than 300,000 clones, roughly 90% of them present only once. This sequence originates from a woman aged 18-29 years in good health and CMV-seronegative. The gene calls are TRBV29-1 and TRBJ2-2; 7 bases match TRBD1. Material: PBMCs. CDR3 sequence: CSVEGQTNTGELFF. The CDR3 nucleotides read TGCAGCGTTGAGGGACAGACGAACACCGGGGAGCTGTTTTTT.